The 27 T cell receptor beta chains in this list originate from one sample, sequenced in a study of cytomegalovirus exposure and HLA in healthy donors. PCR amplification relied on 60 Vbeta primers (plus 13 Jbeta primers). The table came from immunoSEQ multiplex PCR; TCRdb's copy has only in-frame clones and leaves some out. This sample has about 170,000 clones, with more than 65% found just once. The specimen was PBMCs. These receptors were taken from a male donor in good health and CMV-seronegative.

This chain uses TRBV7-8 with TRBJ2-5; tentative D call: TRBD1 (5 bases). Germline V lookup: CDR1 SGHVS, CDR2 FQNEAQ. The V end lost 4 bases, the J end lost 5 bases, and 17 bases lay between the germline ends. This CDR3 is 15 amino acids long. The DNA of the CDR3 is TGTGCCAGCAGCTCCCCCGCAGGGATCGCGGAGACCCAGTACTTC. Translated, it gives CASSSPAGIAETQYF.

The CDR3 DNA reads TGTGCCAGCAGCCCCACGGGCTACGAGCAGTACTTC. Protein: CASSPTGYEQYF. This rearrangement joins TRBV7-3 to TRBJ2-7; no clear D. Trimming removed 5 bases from V and 3 bases from J, with 8 bases in between. The CDR3 has 12 amino acids. The germline CDR1 and CDR2 sequences are SGHTA and FQGTGA.

The rearrangement uses TRBV15 and TRBJ2-4; TRBD2 agrees at 7 bases. Germline V gene sequence: CDR1 LNHNV, CDR2 YYDKDF (reference sequence). V shed 7 bases and J 8 bases; nucleotides not matched to a gene: 23. There are 18 residues in the CDR3. CDR3 sequence: CATTQLGDRTSGKDIQYF. In DNA form, the CDR3 reads TGTGCCACCACCCAATTAGGCGATAGGACTAGTGGTAAGGACATTCAGTACTTC.

The chain employs TRBV6-5 and TRBJ1-6, with D perhaps matching TRBD1 (6 bases). CDR1 and CDR2 (germline): MNHEY, SVGAGI. V dropped 4 bases and J dropped 3 bases, with 10 bases sitting between them. There are 15 residues in the CDR3. Here the CDR3 reads CASSSIGGYNSPLHF. As DNA, the CDR3 is TGTGCCAGCAGTTCAATAGGGGGCTATAATTCACCCCTCCACTTT.

The J gene is TRBJ2-2, the V gene TRBV5-4; 11 bases are shared with TRBD1. This CDR3 is 16 amino acids long. V was pared by 4 bases and J by 4 bases, with 6 bases of the junction left unmatched. Germline-derived CDR1 and CDR2 are SGHNT and YYREEE (reference sequence). In nucleotides, the CDR3 is TGTGCCAGCAGCATCGCCGGGACAGGGGGCACCGGGGAGCTGTTTTTT. It codes for CASSIAGTGGTGELFF.

The chain joins TRBV28 to TRBJ2-7; a weak D match, TRBD1 (5 bases). This CDR3 contains 15 residues. The germline V gene encodes CDR1 MDHEN and CDR2 SYDVKM. V lost 6 bases and J lost 4, with 19 bases in between. The CDR3 region has the DNA TGTGCCAGCAGCCACCCCCAGGGTCGATTTTACGAGCAGTACTTC. Translated: CASSHPQGRFYEQYF.

This chain joins TRBV30 and TRBJ2-2; D is possibly TRBD2 (5 bases). This CDR3 region has 14 residues. Trimming took off 0 bases at V and 7 bases at J, with 12 bases between the two ends. Looked up from germline, CDR1 is GTSNPN and CDR2 is SVGIG (reference sequence). CDR3 amino acids: CAWSVPSPFGELFF. The CDR3 DNA reads as TGTGCCTGGAGTGTGCCTAGCCCCTTCGGGGAGCTGTTTTTT.

This chain uses TRBV14 with TRBJ2-1; 7 nucleotides agree with TRBD2. Looked up from germline, CDR1 is SGHDN and CDR2 is FVKESK. This CDR3 region has 20 residues. J gave up 9 bases and V 0 bases, and 23 bases lay outside the gene matches. As DNA, the CDR3 is TGTGCCAGCAGCCAAGATGGTCGATCTCCGGGAGGCAGGTTGGCCCCTGAGCAGTTCTTC. Encoded protein: CASSQDGRSPGGRLAPEQFF.

This clone occurred once. The chain recombines TRBV5-1 with TRBJ2-5; D unclear. V was pared by 1 base and J by 1 base, with 8 bases between. This CDR3 has 14 amino acids. Germline V gene lookup returns CDR1 SGHRS and CDR2 YFSETQ. The CDR3 DNA follows: TGCGCCAGCAGCTTGAAACTACCCCAAGAGACCCAGTACTTC. This codes for CASSLKLPQETQYF. Based on the CDR3 plus reference TRBV5-1 and TRBJ2-5, the full variable domain is KAGVTQTPRYLIKTRGQQVTLSCSPISGHRSVSWYQQTPGQGLQFLFEYFSETQRNKGNFPGRFSGRQFSNSRSEMNVSTLELGDSALYLCASSLKLPQETQYFGPGTRLLVL.

V is TRBV6-5 and J is TRBJ1-2, with TRBD1 matching over 7 bases. V shed 0 bases and J 5 bases; nucleotides not matched to a gene: 6. CDR1 is MNHEY, CDR2 SVGAGI, per germline. This CDR3 contains 15 residues. CDR3 DNA sequence: TGTGCCAGCAGTTACTCCCGACAGGGCGGATATGGCTACACCTTC. As protein: CASSYSRQGGYGYTF.

The V gene is TRBV18, the J gene TRBJ1-5; 9 nucleotides align to TRBD1. J lost 7 bases, V lost 1 base, and 5 bases had no gene match. In germline, CDR1 is KGHSH, CDR2 LQKENI. CDR3 length equals 15 residues. The CDR3 DNA reads as TGTGCCAGCTCACCACAACAGGGGGCCGGACAGCCCCAGCATTTT. This codes for CASSPQQGAGQPQHF.

The genes are TRBV15 and TRBJ2-1, with 8 nucleotides matching TRBD2. The germline CDR1 and CDR2 sequences are LNHNV and YYDKDF (reference sequence). V shed 2 bases and J 2 bases; nucleotides not matched to a gene: 8. The CDR3 totals 17 residues. The CDR3 DNA reads as TGTGCCACCAGCAGACGTTCGTCGCGGGGGGCCTACAATGAGCAGTTCTTC. Translated, it gives CATSRRSSRGAYNEQFF.

The V and J genes are TRBV11-2 and TRBJ1-2, with D uncertain. The CDR3 runs 12 residues. Germline CDR1 is SGHAT and CDR2 is FQNNGV. V lost 0 bases to trimming and J lost 7 bases, with 6 bases between them. CDR3 coding DNA: TGTGCCAGCAGCTTAGATCACGGTGGCTACACCTTC. Its translation: CASSLDHGGYTF.

The chain combines TRBV7-2 with TRBJ2-1; TRBD2 matches at 8 bases. Unmatched junction bases numbered 22, after V lost 0 bases and J lost 3 bases. The V gene's germline CDR1 is SGHTA and CDR2 FQGNSA. The CDR3 length is 22 residues. The CDR3 bases are TGTGCCAGCAGCTTAGCGCTACATCACCCGTATGCCCGACTAGCGATCTACAATGAGCAGTTCTTC. This gives the protein CASSLALHHPYARLAIYNEQFF.

Remarks on this clone: Germline and junction disagree at one end, which may indicate a read error. The genes are TRBV7-9 and TRBJ1-5; 7 bases are a match to TRBD1. From germline, CDR1 is SEHNR and CDR2 FQNEAQ (reference sequence). The CDR3 loop spans 17 amino acids. The CDR3 sequence is CSSSSLQGLRGRGPQHF. CDR3 in DNA: TGTTCCAGCAGCAGTTTACAGGGGCTCCGGGGTCGGGGGCCCCAGCATTTT.

The J gene is TRBJ1-4, the V gene TRBV19; a weak D match, TRBD1 (5 bases). V lost 5 bases to trimming and J lost 4 bases, with 11 bases between them. CDR3 length equals 14 residues. The germline V gene has CDR1 LNHDA and CDR2 SQIVND (reference sequence). The CDR3 DNA reads TGTGCCAGTAGTGGGGGGTGGATTAATGAAAAACTGTTTTTT. It translates to CASSGGWINEKLFF. Combining the CDR3 with reference TRBV19 and TRBJ1-4 gives the whole variable domain DGGITQSPKYLFRKEGQNVTLSCEQNLNHDAMYWYRQDPGQGLRLIYYSQIVNDFQKGDIAEGYSVSREKKESFPLTVTSAQKNPTAFYLCASSGGWINEKLFFGSGTQLSVL.

The chain couples TRBV2 to TRBJ2-3, with D possibly being TRBD2 (6 bases). This CDR3 comprises 16 residues. Per the germline V gene, CDR1 is SNHLY and CDR2 is FYNNEI. Trimming left V 7 bases short and J 6 bases short, with 23 bases between. CDR3 coding DNA: TGTGCCAGCATCTTCGGGGACTCGCCTATTTTGGATACGCAGTATTTT. Amino acid sequence: CASIFGDSPILDTQYF. Variable domain in full (rest from reference TRBV2 and TRBJ2-3): EPEVTQTPSHQVTQMGQEVILRCVPISNHLYFYWYRQILGQKVEFLVSFYNNEISEKSEIFDDQFSVERPDGSNFTLKIRSTKLEDSAMYFCASIFGDSPILDTQYFGPGTRLTVL.

The chain carries TRBV9 and TRBJ2-5; 10 nucleotides line up with TRBD2. Germline lookup yields CDR1 SGDLS and CDR2 YYNGEE. V shed 3 bases, J shed 4 bases, and the junction held 9 bases outside the gene matches. This CDR3 has 16 amino acids. This chain's CDR3 is CASSDQPGLARETQYF. The CDR3 DNA reads TGTGCCAGCAGCGACCAACCGGGACTAGCGCGAGAGACCCAGTACTTC. Together with reference TRBV9 and TRBJ2-5, the CDR3 gives the full variable domain: DSGVTQTPKHLITATGQRVTLRCSPRSGDLSVYWYQQSLDQGLQFLIQYYNGEERAKGNILERFSAQQFPDLHSELNLSSLELGDSALYFCASSDQPGLARETQYFGPGTRLLVL.

V gene TRBV6-6 combines with J gene TRBJ1-1; weak D call: TRBD1 (5 bases). This CDR3 spans 13 amino acids. Germline CDR1 is MNHNY and CDR2 is SVGAGI (reference sequence). The ends were cut back, 8 bases at V and 5 bases at J, with 15 bases in the middle. Here the CDR3 DNA reads TGTGCCAGCGTTCGGGGGTTTTGGACTGAAGCTTTCTTT. Translated, it gives CASVRGFWTEAFF.

This chain links TRBV5-1 with TRBJ1-4; 7 bases match TRBD1. CDR1 is SGHRS and CDR2 is YFSETQ in the germline V gene. Trimming cost V 3 bases and J 0 bases; bases outside gene matches: 2. The length of the CDR3 is 15 residues. The CDR3 DNA reads as TGCGCCAGCAGCTACGGACAGGCAACTAATGAAAAACTGTTTTTT. Translation: CASSYGQATNEKLFF.

V and J are TRBV12-5 and TRBJ2-1; D may be TRBD2 (5 bases). Germline loops: CDR1 LGHNT, CDR2 FRNRAP. Trimming took 0 bases from V and 2 from J, leaving 8 bases between them. This CDR3 contains 15 residues. The CDR3 sequence: CASGLVRGPYNEQFF. The CDR3 nucleotides read TGTGCTAGTGGTTTGGTACGGGGTCCCTACAATGAGCAGTTCTTC. Full variable domain (rest looked up from reference TRBV12-5 and TRBJ2-1): DARVTQTPRHKVTEMGQEVTMRCQPILGHNTVFWYRQTMMQGLELLAYFRNRAPLDDSGMPKDRFSAEMPDATLATLKIQPSEPRDSAVYFCASGLVRGPYNEQFFGPGTRLTVL.

This clone was found once. The chain recombines TRBV6-1 with TRBJ2-7, with D tentatively TRBD2 (6 bases). The germline V and J ends were trimmed by 8 bases and 1 base, with 15 bases remaining between them. The germline gives CDR1 MNHNS, CDR2 SASEGT. The length of the CDR3 is 14 residues. The CDR3 sequence: CASFRAGPSYEQYF. DNA for the CDR3: TGTGCCAGCTTCCGCGCGGGGCCATCCTACGAGCAGTACTTC.

This chain joins TRBV27 and TRBJ1-5; a weak D match, TRBD1 (5 bases). CDR3 length equals 12 residues. Germline CDR1 reads MNHEY; CDR2 reads SMNVEV (reference sequence). Trimming pared 6 bases from V and 7 bases from J, leaving 10 bases between. In nucleotides, the CDR3 is TGTGCCAGCAGCAGGAGGGGCCAGCCCCAGCATTTT. This codes for CASSRRGQPQHF.

J is TRBJ2-7 and V is TRBV11-1; D is ambiguous. The CDR3 spans 12 residues. Between the trimmed V and J ends, which lost 3 bases and 3 bases, there was a span of 6 bases. The germline gives CDR1 SGHAT, CDR2 FQDESV (reference sequence). The CDR3 region has the DNA TGTGCCAGCAGCTTGAACAACTACGAGCAGTACTTC. As protein: CASSLNNYEQYF. Together with reference TRBV11-1 and TRBJ2-7, the CDR3 gives the full variable domain: EAEVAQSPRYKITEKSQAVAFWCDPISGHATLYWYRQILGQGPELLVQFQDESVVDDSQLPKDRFSAERLKGVDSTLKIQPAELGDSAMYLCASSLNNYEQYFGPGTRLTVT.

The chain carries TRBV10-3 and TRBJ2-7; TRBD1 aligns across 10 bases. V lost 9 bases to trimming and J lost 4 bases; unmatched junction nucleotides: 6. The CDR3 loop spans 13 amino acids. Germline-derived CDR1 and CDR2 are ENHRY and SYGVKD. In nucleotides, the CDR3 is TGTGCCATTTCGGGACAGGGGTTGTACGAGCAGTACTTC. It codes for CAISGQGLYEQYF.

The genes are TRBV29-1 and TRBJ1-6, with 7 bases aligning to TRBD1. Germline V gene sequence: CDR1 SQVTM, CDR2 ANQGSEA. There are 11 residues in the CDR3. CDR3 sequence: CTGGRDSPLHF. CDR3 DNA: TGCACAGGGGGACGGGATTCACCCCTCCACTTT.

This chain links TRBV14 with TRBJ1-1; D unresolved. The V end was cut by 0 bases, the J end by 1 base, with 6 bases between. The germline gives CDR1 SGHDN, CDR2 FVKESK. The CDR3 is made up of 14 amino acids. CDR3 nucleotides: TGTGCCAGCAGCCAAGAGACACCGAACACTGAAGCTTTCTTT. It encodes CASSQETPNTEAFF.